The following is a TCR beta chain sequence with its context. The antigen it binds to is not known. No base qualities exist here, and no much larger clone lies one base off it. The record originates from a study of CD8+ T cells in alopecia areata (dated by TCRdb to the late 2010s). For context, the study as a whole: Treated patients were enrolled in an open-label pilot trial of oral tofacitinib, 5 to 10 mg twice daily, for moderate-to-severe alopecia areata. Patients on tofacitinib were biopsied at baseline and after 4 and 24 weeks of treatment, and several of the patients also had a later scalp biopsy. TCRbeta CDR3 regions were amplified by immunoSEQ multiplex PCR using 35 Vbeta forward and 13 Jbeta reverse primers. RNA was obtained with the PAXgene miRNA kit for fixed scalp, the miRNeasy kit for PBMCs, and the RNeasy kit for mouse skin. Disease severity in treated patients was measured with the SALT score, which quantifies the percentage of affected scalp surface area. Scalp clonality was compared across normal scalp (n=4), patchy alopecia areata scalp (n=8), and alopecia totalis/universalis scalp (n=8). In humans, TCRbeta sequencing was performed on scalp tissue and on sorted CD4+ and CD8+ peripheral blood T cells from healthy controls and from patients with patchy or totalis/universalis alopecia areata. Tofacitinib was administered for 6 to 18 months, and 6 months of follow-up off drug were then conducted to assess delayed response and recurrence. To study T cell clonal expansion in alopecia areata, the researchers applied high-throughput TCRbeta sequencing to both the C3H/HeJ mouse model and human patients. The study at large found these results: Shared TCR sequences between patients were less evident than in mice, which may be partly attributable to HLA diversity in the patient population. During tofacitinib treatment, many expanded lesional clones stuck around in both scalp and blood, and this persistence may partly explain why relapse happens after treatment is stopped. Scalp clonality and the number of expanded CD8+ clones among the top 100 scalp clones were significantly decreased by tofacitinib. Because the treated cohort was small and had just a single nonresponder, larger studies are needed to establish links between baseline CD8+ expansion and response. Unlike mouse skin, which is dominated by gammadelta T cells, normal human skin has resident alphabeta T cells that are also sequenced, and this complicates analysis of the scalp TCR repertoire. Compared with normal scalp, lesional scalp, particularly in alopecia totalis/universalis, had higher clonality and more expanded CD8+ clones, which suggests antigenic drive.

Based on the germline V gene (reference sequence), the CDR1 and CDR2 sequences are MNHEY and SMNVEV. Spanning cysteine to phenylalanine, the CDR3 consists of 16 amino acids. The kept DNA is CDR3 alone, 48 bases in frame from the first base. V and J are truncated by 1 base and 2 bases respectively, leaving an intervening sequence of 11 bases. The library was produced with the immunoSEQ multiplex PCR assay. RNA was extracted from all samples and reverse transcribed into cDNA, which served as template for TCR sequencing. First-strand cDNA was synthesized using SuperScript III with a 2:1 mix of oligo-dT and random hexamers. A synthetic immune receptor repertoire was used to assess amplification bias, and residual bias was removed computationally. The paper's processing steps were these. Raw reads were preprocessed to remove errors, and CDR3 was defined according to IMGT conventions as the region from the conserved cysteine to phenylalanine. Clonality was computed as 1 minus the Shannon entropy, with the entropy normalized by log2 of the number of productive unique TCRs. Scalp TCRbeta sequences were cross-referenced with sorted blood CD4 and CD8 repertoires so that the CD4 or CD8 identity of scalp clones could be inferred. Entries here come from immuneACCESS through TCRdb and include only in-frame sequences with V and J called. Some clones fail to appear in such tables; in the studies checked, an unresolved V gene covers under half of the shortfall, and the cause of the remainder is unknown. V and J calls and clone size follow that table, whereas D and trimming were derived from the DNA. The sample table lists over 150,000 clones, roughly 60% of them with a count of one. Of the sample, 5.5% is held by the ten largest clones.

Taken with the paper, the label for time point translates to: 24 weeks on oral tofacitinib. The label giving this sample's treatment or condition can be read as: oral pan-JAK inhibitor, 5-10 mg twice daily. Lesional scalp punch biopsies and peripheral blood were collected from alopecia areata patients. PBMCs were separated by density centrifugation and stained for CD3, CD4 and CD8, after which CD4+ and CD8+ T cells were sorted on a FACSAria. The chain couples TRBV27 to TRBJ2-2, with TRBD1 perhaps the D gene, on 6 matching bases. Sequences were derived from CD4+ T cells sorted from blood, sampled at week 24, from a patient treated with tofacitinib. This TCR was recovered from a human donor with alopecia areata. This receptor carries the CDR3 CASSLYGQLNTGELFF. In nucleotide form, the sequence is TGTGCCAGCAGTTTATACGGACAGCTAAACACCGGGGAGCTGTTTTTT.